The next 32 T cell receptor beta chains were all read from a single sample in a study of CD8 T cells in ankylosing spondylitis (dated by TCRdb to the late 2010s). The library was obtained by 5' RACE. The sample was run on an Illumina HiSeq 2500. Using fastp at Q25 and MiXCR, TCRdb reprocessed the public reads and kept productive beta chains. Each entry is one CDR3 protein sequence, shown with its most common DNA and genes. This sample gives some 130,000 distinct CDR3 sequences in total; approximately 15% of them show up just once. In total, the top ten clones hold just under 3% of the sample. Input material: blood, either unsorted or a sorted T cell fraction (not recorded which). All receptors derive from a female donor with ankylosing spondylitis or in good health (not recorded which).

With respect to this clonotype: With a much larger clone just one base away, this may be a read error. This chain joins TRBV5-1 and TRBJ1-5; perhaps TRBD1 as D (5 bases). The CDR3 consists of 14 residues. Germline assignment: CDR1 SGHRS and CDR2 YFSETQ. Trimming took off 4 bases at V and 3 bases at J, with 11 bases between the two ends. The CDR3 reads CASSQDSANQPQHF. As DNA, the CDR3 is TGCGCCAGCAGCCAAGACAGTGCCAATCAGCCCCAGCATTTT. The entire variable domain, with the rest obtained from reference TRBV5-1 and TRBJ1-5, is as follows: KAGVTQTPRYLIKTRGQQVTLSCSPISGHRSVSWYQQTPGQGLQFLFEYFSETQRNKGNFPGRFSGRQFSNSRSEMNVSTLELGDSALYLCASSQDSANQPQHFGDGTRLSIL.

The gene calls are TRBV12-3 or TRBV12-4 and TRBJ1-3, with D uncertain. V was shortened by 6 bases and J by 2 bases, with 14 bases between the two germline ends. CDR3 size: 15 residues. This chain's CDR3 is CASSLLDKAGNTIYF. For the CDR3, the DNA is TGTGCCAGCAGCCTACTGGATAAGGCTGGAAACACCATATATTTT.

This clonotype turned up a few times. The chain recombines TRBV5-1 with TRBJ2-3, with TRBD1 matching 10 bases. CDR1 is SGHRS, CDR2 YFSETQ, per germline. V was clipped by 3 bases and J by 5 bases; unmatched bases: 3. The CDR3 totals 14 residues. CDR3: CASSSGQGVDTQYF. CDR3 in DNA: TGCGCCAGCAGCTCAGGACAGGGGGTAGATACGCAGTATTTT.

For this clonotype: A much larger clone differs from this one at a single base, so this may be a read error. The chain recombines TRBV29-1 with TRBJ1-2; D might be TRBD1 (5 bases). Germline V gives CDR1 SQVTM, CDR2 ANQGSEA. The CDR3 length is 12 residues. DNA of the CDR3: TGCGGCGCCCGTGAGGGGCGCACCGGCTACACCTTC. Protein sequence: CGAREGRTGYTF.

The chain links TRBV7-2 to TRBJ2-2; the D is unclear. Trimming took off 0 bases at V and 3 bases at J, with 11 bases between the two ends. CDR3 length: 16 residues. In germline, CDR1 is SGHTA, CDR2 FQGNSA. CDR3 DNA sequence: TGTGCCAGCAGCTTAGCTTCGAAACCTGACACCGGGGAGCTGTTTTTT. This sequence encodes CASSLASKPDTGELFF.

The sample holds many counts of this clonotype. The chain carries TRBV5-1 and TRBJ1-1; D unresolved. This CDR3 is built from 16 residues. The germline V gene has CDR1 SGHRS and CDR2 YFSETQ. The V end was cut by 0 bases, the J end by 0 bases, with 12 bases between. DNA for the CDR3: TGCGCCAGCAGCTTGGATTGGACGGACGTGAACACTGAAGCTTTCTTT. Translation: CASSLDWTDVNTEAFF.

This clonotype has just a few counts. The chain carries TRBV5-1 and TRBJ2-2; possible D gene TRBD2, 6 bases. V gave up 8 bases and J gave up 0 bases, with 14 bases separating them. The CDR3 consists of 15 residues. The V gene's germline CDR1 is SGHRS and CDR2 YFSETQ. The CDR3 loop is CASTGLSANTGELFF. CDR3 bases: TGCGCCAGTACGGGACTCTCCGCGAACACCGGGGAGCTGTTTTTT.

This clonotype was counted ten times or more. This chain links TRBV6-5 with TRBJ2-5, with D hard to call. Germline V gives CDR1 MNHEY, CDR2 SVGAGI. Between the trimmed V and J ends, which lost 4 bases and 2 bases, there was a span of 17 bases. This CDR3 region has 16 residues. CDR3: CASSFGRTPGQETQYF. The DNA of the CDR3 is TGTGCCAGCAGTTTTGGACGAACACCCGGTCAAGAGACCCAGTACTTC.

This clonotype was counted between two and nine times. The chain carries TRBV5-1 and TRBJ1-1; D may be TRBD1 (5 bases). Germline loops: CDR1 SGHRS, CDR2 YFSETQ. V lost 4 bases and J 7 bases, leaving 8 bases between the germline ends. The CDR3 has 11 residues. The CDR3 region has the DNA TGCGCCAGCAGCGCGCAGGGTGAAGCTTTCTTT. This gives the protein CASSAQGEAFF.

The table lists this clonotype with a few counts. The genes are TRBV20-1 and TRBJ2-1; the match to TRBD2 covers 7 bases. Germline CDR1 reads DFQATT; CDR2 reads SNEGSKA (reference sequence). The CDR3 length is 17 residues. The J segment lost 0 bases and the V segment lost 3 bases, leaving 11 bases of the junction unmatched. CDR3 protein: CSARGFSGSPSYNEQFF. In DNA form, the CDR3 reads TGCAGTGCTAGGGGATTTAGCGGGTCACCCTCCTACAATGAGCAGTTCTTC.

This chain links TRBV19 with TRBJ2-7; TRBD2 is a possible D gene (6 bases). CDR1 LNHDA and CDR2 SQIVND come from the germline V gene (reference sequence). Deletions cut 6 bases from V and 8 bases from J, with 17 bases between. The CDR3 sequence is 13 residues long. CDR3 sequence reads: CASSSMEGSQQYF. CDR3 DNA sequence: TGTGCCAGTAGCTCCATGGAGGGGTCTCAGCAGTACTTC.

This chain connects TRBV12-3 or TRBV12-4 to TRBJ2-3, with 9 positions matching TRBD2. V trimming: 2 bases; J trimming: 4 bases; junction bases outside the gene matches: 4. The CDR3 spans 15 residues. The CDR3 DNA is TGTGCCAGCAGTTTAAGCGGGGGGTATTCAGATACGCAGTATTTT. It encodes CASSLSGGYSDTQYF.

This rearrangement joins TRBV12-3 or TRBV12-4 to TRBJ1-3; the D is unclear. The CDR3 has 11 amino acids. Trimming removed 8 bases from V and 4 bases from J, with 6 bases in between. The CDR3 loop is CASVKGNTIYF. The CDR3 bases are TGTGCCAGCGTGAAGGGAAACACCATATATTTT.

This clonotype was picked up many times. V and J are TRBV12-3 or TRBV12-4 and TRBJ2-1; a weak D match, TRBD1 (7 bases). Trimming cost V 5 bases and J 1 base, with 15 bases left between them. CDR3 length equals 16 residues. The CDR3 DNA is TGTGCCAGCAGTCCTTCGACAGGGAGGTCCTACAATGAGCAGTTCTTC. This encodes CASSPSTGRSYNEQFF.

The chain is built from TRBV9 and TRBJ1-5, with a possible D match to TRBD1 (5 bases). Germline V lookup: CDR1 SGDLS, CDR2 YYNGEE. Trimming cost V 1 base and J 7 bases, with 24 bases left between them. The CDR3 extends over 18 amino acids. CDR3 in DNA: TGTGCCAGCAGCGTACCGCGACGGGACCCCCACAACAACCAGCCCCAGCATTTT. This codes for CASSVPRRDPHNNQPQHF.

Ten or more counts support this clonotype. The V and J genes are TRBV12-3 or TRBV12-4 and TRBJ2-1; D remains unclear. Deletions cut 3 bases from V and 7 bases from J, with 7 bases between. The CDR3 spans 12 residues. The CDR3 region is CASSFIGNEQFF. In DNA, the CDR3 is TGTGCCAGCAGTTTTATAGGAAATGAGCAGTTCTTC.

This clonotype was found once. The chain recombines TRBV10-3 with TRBJ2-1; 9 bases are shared with TRBD1. From germline, CDR1 is ENHRY and CDR2 SYGVKD. This CDR3 is built from 17 residues. V dropped 4 bases and J dropped 5; count of bases not matched to a gene: 12. CDR3 region: CAISASGGGQGDNEQFF. The CDR3, as DNA: TGTGCCATCAGTGCCTCCGGCGGGGGACAGGGAGACAATGAGCAGTTCTTC.

The genes are TRBV5-1 and TRBJ1-1; D may be TRBD1 (6 bases). CDR1 SGHRS and CDR2 YFSETQ come from the germline V gene. The ends were cut back, 4 bases at V and 4 bases at J, with 11 bases in the middle. The length of the CDR3 is 13 residues. The CDR3 coding sequence is TGCGCCAGCAGCGTACAGGGCCCCACTGAAGCTTTCTTT. Encoded protein: CASSVQGPTEAFF.

Comment on this clonotype: The junction differs from germline at one of its ends, possibly a read error. The rearrangement uses TRBV6-7 and TRBJ1-2; D is uncertain. TRBV6-7 is assigned to the ORF class and has an uncertain function. The CDR3 sequence is 13 residues long. CDR3 in amino acids: CVSSYPQDYGYTF. As DNA, the CDR3 is TGTGTCAGCAGTTACCCCCAAGACTATGGCTACACCTTC.

This clonotype was seen at least ten times. The genes are TRBV5-1 and TRBJ2-2, with 9 bases matching TRBD1. The CDR3 runs 17 residues. V was pared by 1 base and J by 6 bases, with 10 bases of the junction left unmatched. The germline V gene has CDR1 SGHRS and CDR2 YFSETQ. This CDR3 reads CASSLRAGTGISGELFF. CDR3 coding DNA: TGCGCCAGCAGCTTGCGGGCCGGGACAGGGATCTCCGGGGAGCTGTTTTTT.

V usage is TRBV28 and J usage is TRBJ1-5; perhaps TRBD1 as D (5 bases). Deletions cut 6 bases from V and 0 bases from J, with 12 bases between. This CDR3 contains 15 residues. Germline values: CDR1 MDHEN, CDR2 SYDVKM. CDR3 nucleotides: TGTGCCAGCAGCGGGGACGGATATAGCAATCAGCCCCAGCATTTT. This gives the protein CASSGDGYSNQPQHF. The variable domain in full, completed from reference TRBV28 and TRBJ1-5, reads DVKVTQSSRYLVKRTGEKVFLECVQDMDHENMFWYRQDPGLGLRLIYFSYDVKMKEKGDIPEGYSVSREKKERFSLILESASTNQTSMYLCASSGDGYSNQPQHFGDGTRLSIL.

Turning to this clonotype: At one of its ends the junction is not consistent with the germline gene, which may arise from a read error. The gene calls are TRBV5-1 and TRBJ2-5; 9 nucleotides agree with TRBD1. The CDR3 length is 13 residues. Germline loops: CDR1 SGHRS, CDR2 YFSETQ. The DNA of the CDR3 is TGCACCAGCAGCTTCGACAGGGGGGAGACCCAGTACTTC. Translation: CTSSFDRGETQYF.

The table lists this clonotype with many counts. V is TRBV3-1 and J is TRBJ2-2; maybe TRBD1 (6 bases). CDR1 LGHDT and CDR2 YNNKEL come from the germline V gene (reference sequence). The CDR3 runs 18 residues. Between the trimmed V and J ends, which lost 4 bases and 0 bases, there was a span of 18 bases. The CDR3 sequence: CASSRPSGHESNTGELFF. CDR3 DNA: TGTGCCAGCAGCCGTCCATCGGGACACGAATCGAACACCGGGGAGCTGTTTTTT.

This clonotype was detected many times. The chain uses TRBV6-2 or TRBV6-3 and TRBJ2-1; no clear D gene. This CDR3 region has 14 residues. V was cut by 1 base and J by 7 bases, with 11 bases left in between. The germline V gene has CDR1 MNHEY and CDR2 SVGEGT. The CDR3: CASSYFEGRNEQFF. CDR3 nucleotide sequence: TGTGCCAGCAGTTACTTTGAAGGTCGGAATGAGCAGTTCTTC.

This clonotype showed up many times. The rearrangement uses TRBV6-1 and TRBJ2-7; D is unclear. The germline gives CDR1 MNHNS, CDR2 SASEGT. Trimming shortened V by 7 bases and J by 5 bases, and 15 bases separated the two germline ends. The CDR3 runs 13 residues. The CDR3 loop is CASTRKIGDEQYF. The DNA for the CDR3 is TGTGCCAGCACAAGGAAAATAGGCGACGAGCAGTACTTC.

This clonotype was counted many times. The chain carries TRBV6-2 or TRBV6-3 and TRBJ2-3, with TRBD2 as a possible D gene (5 bases). This CDR3 contains 13 residues. CDR1 and CDR2 (germline): MNHEY, SVGEGT. Trimming removed 7 bases at V and 1 base at J, with 9 bases between. CDR3 in amino acids: CASTRGGTDTQYF. CDR3 sequence (DNA): TGTGCCAGCACTCGGGGAGGCACAGATACGCAGTATTTT.

This clonotype has ten or more counts. The chain links TRBV4-1 to TRBJ2-2, with TRBD2 identical over 7 bases. After removal of 1 base from V and 0 bases from J, the junction contained 2 bases not matched to a gene. Germline V gene data show CDR1 as MGHRA and CDR2 as YSYEKL. This CDR3 is 16 amino acids long. CDR3 coding DNA: TGCGCCAGCAGCCAAGTCCTAGCGGCGAACACCGGGGAGCTGTTTTTT. Amino acids: CASSQVLAANTGELFF.

This clonotype was detected a few times. V usage is TRBV7-9 and J usage is TRBJ2-3, with 8 bases identical to TRBD2. J was trimmed by 4 bases and V by 2 bases; bases with no gene match: 5. The CDR3 sequence is 15 residues long. CDR1 and CDR2 from the germline V gene are SEHNR and FQNEAQ (reference sequence). In DNA, the CDR3 is TGTGCCAGCAGCTTAACGAGCGGGAGTGCAGATACGCAGTATTTT. This codes for CASSLTSGSADTQYF. Full variable domain (missing parts from reference TRBV7-9 and TRBJ2-3): DTGVSQNPRHKITKRGQNVTFRCDPISEHNRLYWYRQTLGQGPEFLTYFQNEAQLEKSRLLSDRFSAERPKGSFSTLEIQRTEQGDSAMYLCASSLTSGSADTQYFGPGTRLTVL.

In its sample, this clonotype was seen many times. The J gene is TRBJ2-2, the V gene TRBV28, with 8 nucleotides matching TRBD1. J gave up 6 bases and V 7 bases, and 7 bases lay outside the gene matches. This CDR3 spans 14 amino acids. Germline V gene lookup returns CDR1 MDHEN and CDR2 SYDVKM. The CDR3 here is CASTETGGSGELFF. In DNA, the CDR3 is TGTGCCAGCACCGAAACAGGGGGATCCGGGGAGCTGTTTTTT. Full variable domain (outside the CDR3, taken from reference TRBV28 and TRBJ2-2): DVKVTQSSRYLVKRTGEKVFLECVQDMDHENMFWYRQDPGLGLRLIYFSYDVKMKEKGDIPEGYSVSREKKERFSLILESASTNQTSMYLCASTETGGSGELFFGEGSRLTVL.

This clonotype turned up a few times. This rearrangement joins TRBV5-1 to TRBJ2-1, with D possibly being TRBD1 or TRBD2 (5 bases each). Trimming left V 0 bases short and J 4 bases short, with 11 bases between. The CDR3 has 15 residues. Germline CDR1 reads SGHRS; CDR2 reads YFSETQ. DNA of the CDR3: TGCGCCAGCAGCTTGGGGGGGAGCCCTTACAATGAGCAGTTCTTC. Translating it yields CASSLGGSPYNEQFF.

There are many counts of this clonotype. The chain combines TRBV5-4 with TRBJ2-2; D call uncertain. Trimming took off 6 bases at V and 4 bases at J, with 10 bases between the two ends. Germline-derived CDR1 and CDR2 are SGHNT and YYREEE (reference sequence). The CDR3 totals 13 residues. Written as DNA, the CDR3 is TGTGCCAGCACACCAGAAGTCACCGGGGAGCTGTTTTTT. Its translation is CASTPEVTGELFF.

This clonotype has just one count. This may come from a read error, since a much larger clone is one base off. The chain is built from TRBV18 and TRBJ2-7; possibly TRBD2 for D (6 bases). Germline CDR1 and CDR2: KGHSH and LQKENI. This CDR3 contains 16 residues. Trimming shortened V by 2 bases and J by 3 bases, and 17 bases separated the two germline ends. The CDR3 sequence: CASSPTIRGLDYEQYF. For the CDR3, the DNA is TGTGCCAGCTCACCAACTATTAGGGGACTGGACTACGAGCAGTACTTC.